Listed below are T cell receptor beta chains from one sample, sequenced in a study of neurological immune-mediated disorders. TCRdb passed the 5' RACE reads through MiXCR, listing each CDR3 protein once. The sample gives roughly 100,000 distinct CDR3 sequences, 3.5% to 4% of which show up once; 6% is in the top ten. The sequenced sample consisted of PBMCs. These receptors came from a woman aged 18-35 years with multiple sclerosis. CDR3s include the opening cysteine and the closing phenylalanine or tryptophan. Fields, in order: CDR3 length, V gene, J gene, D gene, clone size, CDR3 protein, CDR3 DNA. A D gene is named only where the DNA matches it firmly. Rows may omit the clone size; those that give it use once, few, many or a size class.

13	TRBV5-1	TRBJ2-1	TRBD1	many	CASSLGQYNEQFF	TGCGCCAGCAGCCTGGGACAGTACAATGAGCAGTTCTTC
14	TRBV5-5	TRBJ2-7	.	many	CASSPRLGSYEQYF	TGTGCCAGCAGCCCCCGGCTGGGCTCCTACGAGCAGTACTTC
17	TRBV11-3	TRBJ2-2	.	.	CASSPGGGGAYTGELFF	TGTGCCAGCAGCCCAGGAGGTGGGGGGGCCTACACCGGGGAGCTGTTTTTT
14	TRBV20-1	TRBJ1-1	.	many	CSAAKGHLNTEAFF	TGCAGTGCTGCAAAGGGACACCTGAACACTGAAGCTTTCTTT
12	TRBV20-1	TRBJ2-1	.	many	CSTTSSYNEQFF	TGCAGTACGACAAGCTCCTACAATGAGCAGTTCTTC
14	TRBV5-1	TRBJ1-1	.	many	CASSGGPLNTEAFF	TGCGCCAGCAGCGGAGGACCGCTGAACACTGAAGCTTTCTTT
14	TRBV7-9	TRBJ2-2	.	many	CASTTGEATGELFF	TGTGCCAGCACCACTGGGGAGGCGACCGGGGAGCTGTTTTTT
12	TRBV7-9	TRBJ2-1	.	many	CASSQGNNEQFF	TGTGCCAGCAGCCAAGGAAACAATGAGCAGTTCTTC
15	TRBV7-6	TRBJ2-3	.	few	CASSVIRGDTDTQYF	TGTGCCAGCAGCGTTATCCGGGGAGACACAGATACGCAGTATTTT
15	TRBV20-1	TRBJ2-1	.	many	CSARDPSAVYNEQFF	TGCAGTGCTAGAGATCCGAGTGCCGTCTACAATGAGCAGTTCTTC
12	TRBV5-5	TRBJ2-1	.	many	CASSLHNNEQFF	TGTGCCAGCAGCTTGCACAACAATGAGCAGTTCTTC
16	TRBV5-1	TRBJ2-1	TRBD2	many	CASSLRPSGLVDEQFF	TGCGCCAGCAGCTTGAGGCCTAGCGGACTTGTGGATGAGCAGTTCTTC
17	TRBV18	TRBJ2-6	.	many	CASSPRAAVSGANVLTF	TGTGCCAGCTCACCCCGGGCTGCCGTCTCTGGGGCCAACGTCCTGACTTTC
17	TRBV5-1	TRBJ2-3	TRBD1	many	CASSFSFEGANADTQYF	TGCGCCAGCAGCTTCAGTTTCGAGGGGGCAAATGCGGATACGCAGTATTTT
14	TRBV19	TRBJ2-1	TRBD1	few	CASSRQGEDNEQFF	TGTGCCAGTAGTAGACAGGGGGAGGACAATGAGCAGTTCTTC
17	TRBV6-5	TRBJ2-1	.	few	CASSYSRGKRGGNEQFF	TGTGCCAGCAGTTACTCGAGGGGGAAGCGGGGAGGCAATGAGCAGTTCTTC
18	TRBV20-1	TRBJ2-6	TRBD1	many	CSALSQGANPSGANVLTF	TGCAGTGCCCTATCACAGGGGGCGAACCCCTCTGGGGCCAACGTCCTGACTTTC
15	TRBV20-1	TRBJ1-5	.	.	CSAAAPGDPHKTQNF	TGCAGTGCTGCAGCGCCAGGGGACCCTCATAAGACCCAGAATTTT